This TCR beta chain was identified in a study of response to subunit inactivated influenza vaccine. Study results and caveats: The authors offered the suggestion that each seasonal influenza vaccination recruits few new T cells.

Germline values: CDR1 SGDLS, CDR2 YYNGEE. This CDR3 comprises 16 residues. Deletions cut 0 bases from V and 0 bases from J, with 9 bases between. TCRdb ran MiXCR on the RT-PCR reads and lists one entry per CDR3 protein. The sample consists of more than 150,000 distinct CDR3 sequences, around 10% of them appearing once. In the case of this clonotype: Its cognate antigen is unknown.

The TCR originated in a man between 50 and 70 years old who received an inactivated influenza vaccine. The chain links TRBV9 to TRBJ2-2; tentative D call: TRBD2 (6 bases). The sequencing here drew on CD8+ T cells sorted from PBMCs, taken less than 25 months after vaccination. DNA of the CDR3: TGTGCCAGCAGCGTAGATTTAGCGGCGAACACCGGGGAGCTGTTTTTT. As protein: CASSVDLAANTGELFF.